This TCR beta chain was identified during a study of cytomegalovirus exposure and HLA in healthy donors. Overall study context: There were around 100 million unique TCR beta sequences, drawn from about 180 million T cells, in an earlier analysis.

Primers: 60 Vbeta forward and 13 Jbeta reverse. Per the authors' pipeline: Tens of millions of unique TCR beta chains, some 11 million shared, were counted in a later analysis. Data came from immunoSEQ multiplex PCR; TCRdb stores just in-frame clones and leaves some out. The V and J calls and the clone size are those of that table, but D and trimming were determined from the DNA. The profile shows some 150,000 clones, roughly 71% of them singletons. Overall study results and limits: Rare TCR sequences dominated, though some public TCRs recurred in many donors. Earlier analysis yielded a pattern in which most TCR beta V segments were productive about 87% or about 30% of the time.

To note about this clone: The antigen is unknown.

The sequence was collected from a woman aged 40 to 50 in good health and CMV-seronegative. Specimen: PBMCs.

The CDR3: CASRGGFAAFF. The CDR3 nucleotides are TGTGCCAGCAGGGGAGGGTTTGCTGCTTTCTTT. This chain joins TRBV6-5 and TRBJ1-1; D call uncertain. Deletions cut 6 bases from V and 11 bases from J, with 13 bases between. Per the germline V gene, CDR1 is MNHEY and CDR2 is SVGAGI. The CDR3 consists of 11 residues.